This T cell receptor beta chain was sequenced during a study of PD-1 blockade in classical Hodgkin lymphoma. Brentuximab vedotin exposure varied, and every patient relapsed after autologous stem cell transplantation. Study outcomes and limitations: Newly diagnosed patients were reported to exhibit reduced baseline TCR diversity relative to healthy donors. Significant TCR diversity gains by C4D1 occurred in CD4+ but not CD8+ cells.

Trimming cost V 6 bases and J 3 bases; bases outside gene matches: 7. Germline assignment: CDR1 MNHEY and CDR2 SMNVEV (reference sequence). The CDR3 has 14 residues. Method: immunoSEQ multiplex PCR; TCRdb's copy keeps in-frame clones and lacks some. Of approximately 79,000 clones in the sample, 80% to 95% were seen once. Points on this clone: Its antigen is not identified.

This receptor was identified in a human donor with classical Hodgkin lymphoma. The material was peripheral blood mononuclear cells (PBMCs), obtained before the second cycle of nivolumab. The gene calls are TRBV27 and TRBJ2-5; 7 bases are a match to TRBD1. CDR3 nucleotides: TGTGCCAGCAGGGGGGCCGGGACAGAAGAGACCCAGTACTTC. It encodes CASRGAGTEETQYF.